The present T cell receptor beta chain was sequenced within a study of blood T cell repertoires in COVID-19. Study-wide background: Specimens from acute and convalescent COVID-19 originated in the United States, Italy and Spain.

V gave up 8 bases and J gave up 0 bases; unmatched junction bases: 6. CDR3 length: 14 residues. Germline assignment: CDR1 SGDLS and CDR2 YYNGEE. How the authors handled the data: Amplification of reference gene primers provided the estimated nucleated cell counts. Repertoires were generated with immunoSEQ multiplex PCR, while TCRdb's copy carries only in-frame clones and drops some. From that table come the V and J calls and clone size; the DNA was used to work out D and trimming. The table has roughly 410,000 clones, around 92% seen once; the top ten hold around 1.3%. Sequenced sample: peripheral blood. The source of this sequence is a man aged 40-50 years with acute or convalescent COVID-19. The chain uses TRBV9 and TRBJ1-1, with TRBD1 matching 8 bases. The CDR3 sequence is CASNRQGMNTEAFF. In nucleotides, the CDR3 is TGTGCCAGTAATAGACAGGGGATGAACACTGAAGCTTTCTTT.